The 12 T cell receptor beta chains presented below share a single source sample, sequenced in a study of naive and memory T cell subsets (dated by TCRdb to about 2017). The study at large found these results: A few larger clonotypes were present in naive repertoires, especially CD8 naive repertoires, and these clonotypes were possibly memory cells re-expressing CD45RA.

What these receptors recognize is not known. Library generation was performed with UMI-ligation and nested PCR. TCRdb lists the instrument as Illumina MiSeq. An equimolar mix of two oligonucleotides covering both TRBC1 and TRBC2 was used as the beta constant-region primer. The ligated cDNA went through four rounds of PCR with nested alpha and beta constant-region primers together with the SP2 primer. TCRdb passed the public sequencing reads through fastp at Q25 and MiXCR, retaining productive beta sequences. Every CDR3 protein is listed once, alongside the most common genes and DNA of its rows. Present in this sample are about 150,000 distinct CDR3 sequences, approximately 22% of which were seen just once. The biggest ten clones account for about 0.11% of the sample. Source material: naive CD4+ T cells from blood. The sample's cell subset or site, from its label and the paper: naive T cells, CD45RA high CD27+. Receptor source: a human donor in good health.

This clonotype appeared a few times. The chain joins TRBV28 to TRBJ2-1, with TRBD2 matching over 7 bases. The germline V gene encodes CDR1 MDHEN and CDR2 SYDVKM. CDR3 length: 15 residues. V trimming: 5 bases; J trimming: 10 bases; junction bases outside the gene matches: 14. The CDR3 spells CASSPPGAGRGEQFF. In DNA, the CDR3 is TGTGCCAGCAGTCCCCCTGGAGCCGGGCGGGGGGAGCAGTTCTTC.

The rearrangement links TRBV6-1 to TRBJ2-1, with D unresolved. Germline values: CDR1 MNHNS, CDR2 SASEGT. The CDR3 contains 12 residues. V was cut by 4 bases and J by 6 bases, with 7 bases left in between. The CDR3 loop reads CASSGVFNEQFF. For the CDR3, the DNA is TGTGCCAGCAGTGGGGTTTTCAATGAGCAGTTCTTC.

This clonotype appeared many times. This CDR3 is CSARGGLGNTEAFF. CDR3 nucleotide sequence: TGCAGTGCTAGGGGGGGGCTCGGGAACACTGAAGCTTTCTTT. The chain couples TRBV20-1 to TRBJ1-1, with TRBD1 as a possible D gene (6 bases). This CDR3 is 14 amino acids long. Germline CDR1 DFQATT, CDR2 SNEGSKA (reference sequence). The V end lost 3 bases, the J end lost 1 base, and 12 bases lay between the germline ends.

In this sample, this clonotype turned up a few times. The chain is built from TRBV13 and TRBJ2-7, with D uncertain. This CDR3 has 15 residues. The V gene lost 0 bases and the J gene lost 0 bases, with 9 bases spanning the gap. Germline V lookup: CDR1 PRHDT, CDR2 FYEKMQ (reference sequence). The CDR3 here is CASSLGMGNSYEQYF. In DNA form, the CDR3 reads TGTGCCAGCAGCTTAGGAATGGGGAACTCCTACGAGCAGTACTTC.

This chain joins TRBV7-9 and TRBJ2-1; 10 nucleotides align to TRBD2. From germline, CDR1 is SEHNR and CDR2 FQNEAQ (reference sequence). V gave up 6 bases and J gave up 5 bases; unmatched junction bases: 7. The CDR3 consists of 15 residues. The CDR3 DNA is TGTGCCAGCAGGAAAGGGAGCGGGAGGGACAATGAGCAGTTCTTC. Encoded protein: CASRKGSGRDNEQFF.

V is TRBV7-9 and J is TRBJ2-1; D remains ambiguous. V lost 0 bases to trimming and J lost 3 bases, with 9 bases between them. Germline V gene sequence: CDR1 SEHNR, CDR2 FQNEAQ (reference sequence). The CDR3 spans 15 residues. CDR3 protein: CASSLAGKNYNEQFF. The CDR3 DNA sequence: TGTGCCAGCAGCTTAGCTGGGAAGAACTACAATGAGCAGTTCTTC.

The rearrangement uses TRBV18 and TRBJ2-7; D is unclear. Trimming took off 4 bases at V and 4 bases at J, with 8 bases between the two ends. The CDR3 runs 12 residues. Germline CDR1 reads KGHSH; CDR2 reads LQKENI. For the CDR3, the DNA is TGTGCCAGCTCACGCGTCTTATACGAGCAGTACTTC. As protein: CASSRVLYEQYF.

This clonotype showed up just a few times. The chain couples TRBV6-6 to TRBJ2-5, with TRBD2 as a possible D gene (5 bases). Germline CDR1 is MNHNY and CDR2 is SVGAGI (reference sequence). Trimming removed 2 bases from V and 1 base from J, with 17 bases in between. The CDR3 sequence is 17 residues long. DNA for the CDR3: TGTGCCAGCAGTTACAGAGGGAGCGTCAAACCCCAAGAGACCCAGTACTTC. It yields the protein CASSYRGSVKPQETQYF.

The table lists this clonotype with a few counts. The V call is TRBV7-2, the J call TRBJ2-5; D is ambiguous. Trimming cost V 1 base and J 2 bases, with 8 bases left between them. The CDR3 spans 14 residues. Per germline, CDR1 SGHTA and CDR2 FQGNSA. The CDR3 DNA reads TGTGCCAGCAGCTTAGGAGTGTTGCAAGAGACCCAGTACTTC. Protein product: CASSLGVLQETQYF.

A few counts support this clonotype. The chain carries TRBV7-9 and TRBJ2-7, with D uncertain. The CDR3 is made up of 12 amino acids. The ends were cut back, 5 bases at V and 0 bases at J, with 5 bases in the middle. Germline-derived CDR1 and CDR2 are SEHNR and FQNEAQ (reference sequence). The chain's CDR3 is CASSISSYEQYF. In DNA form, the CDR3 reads TGTGCCAGCAGCATTAGCTCCTACGAGCAGTACTTC.

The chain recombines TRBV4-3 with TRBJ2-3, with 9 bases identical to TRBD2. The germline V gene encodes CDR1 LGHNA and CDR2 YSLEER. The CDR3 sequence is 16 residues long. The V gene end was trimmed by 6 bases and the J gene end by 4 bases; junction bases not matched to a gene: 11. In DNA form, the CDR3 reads TGCGCCAGCAGTACACAGAGGACTAGCGTCGCAGATACGCAGTATTTT. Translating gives CASSTQRTSVADTQYF.

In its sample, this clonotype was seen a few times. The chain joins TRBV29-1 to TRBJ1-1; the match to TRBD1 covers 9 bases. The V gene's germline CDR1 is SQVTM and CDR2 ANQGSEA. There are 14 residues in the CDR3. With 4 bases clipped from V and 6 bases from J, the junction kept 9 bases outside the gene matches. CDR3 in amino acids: CSVGDRAGASEAFF. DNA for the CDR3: TGCAGCGTTGGGGACAGGGCAGGGGCCTCTGAAGCTTTCTTT.